This T cell receptor beta chain was sequenced during a study of molecular identifiers for immune sequencing clone quantification. Study-level findings and limits: Whereas clones above 20 RNA copies held under 1% of naive-cell molecules, they held over 99% of effector molecules.

The sample holds a few counts of this clonotype. Its target is not known. Construction of naive CD8 libraries employed roughly 19,000 to 1,100,000 sorted cells together with 10%, 30% or 50% RNA. A CD8+CD4-CCR7+CD45RA+ phenotype served as the sorting definition for naive CD8 T cells. Preparation of the bulk TCR libraries relied on previously described methods and listed TCR primers. TCRdb re-called the PCR reads through MiXCR, storing one row per CDR3 protein. The table records about 630,000 distinct CDR3 sequences, 25% of them present only once. Germline V lookup: CDR1 MNHNY, CDR2 SVGAGI (reference sequence). The ends were cut back, 8 bases at V and 7 bases at J, with 21 bases in the middle. This CDR3 has 15 amino acids.

The V and J genes are TRBV6-6 and TRBJ2-1; tentatively, D is TRBD2 (5 bases). The receptor was isolated from a human donor in good health. Some libraries in this study had Jurkat cell RNA spiked in. Sequencing input: naive CD8+ T cells from blood, with Jurkat cell RNA spiked in. Documented subset: FACS-sorted CD8+CD4-CCR7+CD45RA+ naive T cells. The DNA for the CDR3 is TGTGCCAGCGATGGACGGACCGTTGAGGGAAATGAGCAGTTCTTC. Translation: CASDGRTVEGNEQFF.